Listed here is a single T cell receptor (beta chain). The data were obtained in a study of identifying expanded T cells in peripheral blood. Libraries were prepared by immunoSEQ multiplex PCR; TCRdb keeps only in-frame clonotypes and omits some of them. The table records tens of thousands of clones, roughly 90% of them present only once. The V gene's germline CDR1 is SGHVS and CDR2 FQNEAQ. With 5 bases clipped from V and 5 bases from J, the junction kept 8 bases outside the gene matches. The CDR3 runs to 14 residues. The source of this sequence is a person between 18 and 70 years old in good health. Source material: blood. The chain links TRBV7-8 to TRBJ1-1, with 7 bases identical to TRBD1. Here the CDR3 reads CASSASRDRTEAFF. CDR3 coding DNA: TGTGCCAGCAGCGCCTCTCGGGACAGAACTGAAGCTTTCTTT.